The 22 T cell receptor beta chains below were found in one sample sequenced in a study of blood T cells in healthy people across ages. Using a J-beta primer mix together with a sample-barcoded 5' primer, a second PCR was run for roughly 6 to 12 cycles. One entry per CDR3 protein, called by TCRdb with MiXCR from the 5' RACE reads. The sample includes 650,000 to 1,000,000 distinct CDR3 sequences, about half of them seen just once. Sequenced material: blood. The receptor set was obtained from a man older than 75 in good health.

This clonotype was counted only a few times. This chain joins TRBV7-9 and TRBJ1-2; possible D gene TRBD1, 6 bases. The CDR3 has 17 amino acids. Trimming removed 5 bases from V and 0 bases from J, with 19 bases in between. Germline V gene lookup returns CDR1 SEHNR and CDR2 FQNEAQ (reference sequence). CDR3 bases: TGTGCCAGCAGCAAGGACAGCCAGATAAAGGCTAACTATGGCTACACCTTC. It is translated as CASSKDSQIKANYGYTF.

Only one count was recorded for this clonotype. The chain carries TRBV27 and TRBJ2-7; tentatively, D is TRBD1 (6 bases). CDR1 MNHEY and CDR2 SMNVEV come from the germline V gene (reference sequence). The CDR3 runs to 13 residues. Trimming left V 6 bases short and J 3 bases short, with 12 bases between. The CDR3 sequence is CASRITGLYEQYF. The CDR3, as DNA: TGTGCCAGCAGAATAACAGGGCTCTACGAGCAGTACTTC.

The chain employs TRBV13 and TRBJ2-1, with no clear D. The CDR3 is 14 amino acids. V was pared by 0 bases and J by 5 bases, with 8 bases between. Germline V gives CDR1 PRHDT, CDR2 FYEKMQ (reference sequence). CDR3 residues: CASSLGRINNEQFF. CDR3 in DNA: TGTGCCAGCAGCTTAGGACGGATCAACAATGAGCAGTTCTTC.

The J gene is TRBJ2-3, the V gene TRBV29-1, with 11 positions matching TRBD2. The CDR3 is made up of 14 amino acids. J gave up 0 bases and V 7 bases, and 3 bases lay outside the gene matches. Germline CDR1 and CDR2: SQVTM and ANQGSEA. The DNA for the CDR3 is TGCAGCGGGGCTAGCGGGAGGAGCACAGATACGCAGTATTTT. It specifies CSGASGRSTDTQYF.

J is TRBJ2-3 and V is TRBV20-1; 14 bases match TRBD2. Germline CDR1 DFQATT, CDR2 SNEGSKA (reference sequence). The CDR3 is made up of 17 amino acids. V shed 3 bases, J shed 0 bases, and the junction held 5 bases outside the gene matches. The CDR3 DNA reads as TGCAGTGCTAGGGGACTAGCGGGGGCTACTAGCACAGATACGCAGTATTTT. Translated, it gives CSARGLAGATSTDTQYF.

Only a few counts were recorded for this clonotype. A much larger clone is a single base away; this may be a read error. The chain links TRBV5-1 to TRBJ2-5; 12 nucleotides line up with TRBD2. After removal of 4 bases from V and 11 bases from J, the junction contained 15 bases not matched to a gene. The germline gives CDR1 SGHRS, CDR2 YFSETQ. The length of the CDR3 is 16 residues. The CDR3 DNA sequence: TGCGCCAGCAGCCCGACTAGCGGGAGATTATACAATGAGCAGTACTTC. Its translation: CASSPTSGRLYNEQYF. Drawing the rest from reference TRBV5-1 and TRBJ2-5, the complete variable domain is KAGVTQTPRYLIKTRGQQVTLSCSPISGHRSVSWYQQTPGQGLQFLFEYFSETQRNKGNFPGRFSGRQFSNSRSEMNVSTLELGDSALYLCASSPTSGRLYNEQYFGPGTRLLVL.

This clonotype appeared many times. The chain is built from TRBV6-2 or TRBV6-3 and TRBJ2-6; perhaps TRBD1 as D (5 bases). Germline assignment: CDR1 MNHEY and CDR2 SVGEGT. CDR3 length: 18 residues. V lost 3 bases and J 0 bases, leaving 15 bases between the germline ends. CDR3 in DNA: TGTGCCAGCAGTTATCATACAGGCACGGGCTCTGGGGCCAACGTCCTGACTTTC. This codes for CASSYHTGTGSGANVLTF.

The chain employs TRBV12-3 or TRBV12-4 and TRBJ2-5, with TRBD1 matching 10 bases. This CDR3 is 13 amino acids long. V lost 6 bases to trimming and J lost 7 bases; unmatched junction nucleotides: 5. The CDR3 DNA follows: TGTGCCAGCAGGGGGACAGGGGAAGGGACCCAGTACTTC. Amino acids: CASRGTGEGTQYF.

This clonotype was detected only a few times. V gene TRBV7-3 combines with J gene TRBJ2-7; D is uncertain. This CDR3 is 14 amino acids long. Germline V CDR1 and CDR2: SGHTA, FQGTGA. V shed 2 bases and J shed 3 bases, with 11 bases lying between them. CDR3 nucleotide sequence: TGTGCCAGCAGCTTAGCATACGCCGACTACGAGCAGTACTTC. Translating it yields CASSLAYADYEQYF.

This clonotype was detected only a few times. The CDR3 region is CASSWGTEHNSPLHF. CDR3 DNA sequence: TGTGCCAGCAGCTGGGGGACGGAACATAATTCACCCCTCCACTTT. The rearrangement joins TRBV5-6 to TRBJ1-6; weak D call: TRBD1 (5 bases). V gave up 3 bases and J gave up 5 bases, with 12 bases separating them. The CDR3 length is 15 residues. Germline V gene data show CDR1 as SGHDT and CDR2 as YYEEEE.

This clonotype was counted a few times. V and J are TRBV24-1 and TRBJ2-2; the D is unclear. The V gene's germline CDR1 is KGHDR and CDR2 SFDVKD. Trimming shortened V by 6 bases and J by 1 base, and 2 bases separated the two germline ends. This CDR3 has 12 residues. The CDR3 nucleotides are TGTGCCACCAGTAAGAACACCGGGGAGCTGTTTTTT. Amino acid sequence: CATSKNTGELFF.

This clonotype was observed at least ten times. The DNA for the CDR3 is TGCAGTGCTAGAGGAATGGAGGCAGGGAAATCCTACGAGCAGTACTTC. Translation gives CSARGMEAGKSYEQYF. The rearrangement links TRBV20-1 to TRBJ2-7; D could derive from TRBD1 or TRBD2 (5 bases each). The CDR3 extends over 16 amino acids. V lost 1 base and J lost 1, with 17 bases in between. Germline assignment: CDR1 DFQATT and CDR2 SNEGSKA (reference sequence).

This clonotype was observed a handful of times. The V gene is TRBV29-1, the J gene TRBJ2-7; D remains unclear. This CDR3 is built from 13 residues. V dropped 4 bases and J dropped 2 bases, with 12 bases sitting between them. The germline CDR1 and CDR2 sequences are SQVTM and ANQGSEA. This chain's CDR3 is CSVGSGKTYEQYF. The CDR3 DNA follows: TGCAGCGTTGGCTCAGGAAAAACCTACGAGCAGTACTTC.

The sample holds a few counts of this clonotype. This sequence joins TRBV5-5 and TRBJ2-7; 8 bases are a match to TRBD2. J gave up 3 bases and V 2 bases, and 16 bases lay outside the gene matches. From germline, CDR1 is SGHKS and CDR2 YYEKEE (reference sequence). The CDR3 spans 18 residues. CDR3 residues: CASSFGWGFGSGSYEQYF. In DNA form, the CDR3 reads TGTGCCAGCAGCTTCGGCTGGGGATTCGGAAGCGGGAGCTACGAGCAGTACTTC.

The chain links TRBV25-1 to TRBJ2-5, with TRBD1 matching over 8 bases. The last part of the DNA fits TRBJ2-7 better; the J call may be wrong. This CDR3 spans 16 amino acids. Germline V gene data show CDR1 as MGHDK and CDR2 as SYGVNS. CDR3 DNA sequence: TGTGCCAGCAGTCCCCAGGGGGCTAGACCCCTTCGCGAGCAGTACTTC. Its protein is CASSPQGARPLREQYF.

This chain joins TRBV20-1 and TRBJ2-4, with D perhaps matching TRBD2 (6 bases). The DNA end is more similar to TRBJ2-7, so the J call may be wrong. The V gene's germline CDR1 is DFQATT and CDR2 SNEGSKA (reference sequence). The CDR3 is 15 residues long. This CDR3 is CSARVKDGGSYEQYF. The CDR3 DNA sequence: TGCAGTGCTAGAGTGAAGGACGGAGGGTCCTACGAGCAGTACTTC.

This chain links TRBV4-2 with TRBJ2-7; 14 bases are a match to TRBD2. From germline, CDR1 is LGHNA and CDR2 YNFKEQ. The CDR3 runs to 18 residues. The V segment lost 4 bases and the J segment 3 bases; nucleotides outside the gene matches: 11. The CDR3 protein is CASSLTGLAGVSNYEQYF. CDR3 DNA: TGTGCCAGCAGCCTCACGGGACTAGCGGGAGTTTCCAACTACGAGCAGTACTTC.

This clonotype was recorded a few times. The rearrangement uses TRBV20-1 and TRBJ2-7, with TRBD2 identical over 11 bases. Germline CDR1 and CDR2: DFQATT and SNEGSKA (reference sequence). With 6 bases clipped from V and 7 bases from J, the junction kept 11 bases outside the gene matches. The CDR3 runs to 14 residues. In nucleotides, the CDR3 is TGCAGTGCCGCGAAGACTAGCGGGGTTGTAGAGCAGTACTTC. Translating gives CSAAKTSGVVEQYF.

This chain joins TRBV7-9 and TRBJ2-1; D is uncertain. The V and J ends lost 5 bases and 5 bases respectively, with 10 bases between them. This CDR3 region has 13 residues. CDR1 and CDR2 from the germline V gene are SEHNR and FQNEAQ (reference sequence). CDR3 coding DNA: TGTGCCAGCAGCAAGACCACGAACAATGAGCAGTTCTTC. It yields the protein CASSKTTNNEQFF.

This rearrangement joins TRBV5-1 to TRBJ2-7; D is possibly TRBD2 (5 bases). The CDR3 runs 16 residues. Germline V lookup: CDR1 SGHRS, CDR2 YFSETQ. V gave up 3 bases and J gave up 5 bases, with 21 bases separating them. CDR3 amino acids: CASSSRSDSQRNEQYF. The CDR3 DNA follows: TGCGCCAGCAGCTCGCGATCGGACTCACAGCGGAACGAGCAGTACTTC.

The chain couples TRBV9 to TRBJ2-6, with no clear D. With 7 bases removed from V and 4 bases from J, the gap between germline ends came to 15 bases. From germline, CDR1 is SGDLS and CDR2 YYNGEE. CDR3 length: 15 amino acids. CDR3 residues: CASSPTSVGANVLTF. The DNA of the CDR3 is TGTGCCAGCTCCCCCACCTCGGTCGGGGCCAACGTCCTGACTTTC.

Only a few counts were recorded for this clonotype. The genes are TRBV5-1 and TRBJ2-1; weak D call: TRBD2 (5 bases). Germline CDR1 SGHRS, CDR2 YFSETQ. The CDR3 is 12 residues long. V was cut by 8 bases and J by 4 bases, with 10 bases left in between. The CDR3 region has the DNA TGCGCCAGTTCTAGCAAATACAATGAGCAGTTCTTC. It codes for CASSSKYNEQFF.